This TCR beta chain was obtained from a study of blood T cell repertoires in COVID-19 (dated by TCRdb to about 2020). Background for the entire study: Samples covering the acute and convalescent phases of COVID-19 were provided by collaborators in the United States, Italy and Spain. The prospective study material was composed of cDNA or gDNA derived from T cells, B-cell-depleted T cells, or PBMCs. Subjects who had been exposed to COVID-19, were actively infected with it, or had recovered from it provided the deeply sampled blood TCRbeta repertoires that made up the dataset. The repertoires were released in a freely available public database meant as a resource for research on the immune response to SARS-CoV-2. Samples came from the ongoing ImmuneRACE study (first 160 participants) plus 1,254 subjects from 6 global collaborators. Sample metadata almost always included a de-identified subject ID, COVID-19 status, age in years and sex. Where HLA class I and class II types were available, the types were taken from metadata supplied by the sample provider, not from assay-based typing. General study outcomes and caveats: The quantity of clinical and demographic metadata differed by source and by participant and was supplied without curation.

TCRbeta CDR3 regions were amplified from genomic DNA by means of the immunoSEQ Assay, a bias-controlled multiplex PCR. For the original study's pipeline: The number of nucleated cells in each sample was estimated from the amplification of reference gene primers within the assay. Sequence reads were collapsed and filtered to measure the absolute abundance of every unique TCRbeta CDR3 rearrangement. For each sample, productive Simpson clonality was calculated as the square root of Simpson's diversity index across productive rearrangements. Imported from immuneACCESS, the table was reduced by TCRdb to in-frame sequences with V and J called. These copies leave out some clones; in studies compared against another copy, an unresolved V gene accounts for under half, and the cause of the remainder is not known. V, J and clone size were drawn from that table, and D and trimming were deduced from the DNA. Recorded for this sample are fewer than 450,000 clones; 85% to 90% of them occurred a single time. Under 6.5% of the sample belongs to the ten largest clones.

This clone appeared a few times. What antigen it recognizes has not been identified. Base qualities are not at hand, and no much larger clone is one base apart. In Seattle, one collaborating source enrolled patients while the infection was active and tracked those patients longitudinally over the course of disease. Whole blood was collected in K2EDTA tubes by collaborating institutions according to the institutions' own protocols. Collaborator samples were shipped for TCRbeta analysis as frozen whole blood, isolated PBMCs, or DNA extracted from either sample type. V loses 0 bases of germline sequence and J loses 7 bases, and the interval between the two ends is 7 bases. CDR1 and CDR2 are read off the germline V gene as SGHTA and FQGNSA. The CDR3 spans 13 residues, from the cysteine through the phenylalanine. The sequence is cut down to CDR3 DNA, 39 bases in frame from base 1.

The sequence is built from TRBV7-2 and TRBJ1-5; too little of a D gene remains to name it. The sequencing sample was made of peripheral blood. The sequence came from a woman in her forties or fifties with COVID-19, enrolled during active disease. The CDR3 in this case is CASSLAEYQPQHF. The sequenced DNA is TGTGCCAGCAGCTTAGCCGAGTACCAGCCCCAGCATTTT. Beyond the CDR3, the reference TRBV7-2 and TRBJ1-5 genes provide the residues; the full variable domain reads: GAGVSQSPSNKVTEKGKDVELRCDPISGHTALYWYRQSLGQGLEFLIYFQGNSAPDKSGLPSDRFSAERTGGSVSTLTIQRTQQEDSAVYLCASSLAEYQPQHFGDGTRLSIL.